Given below is one TCR beta chain in context. RNA was extracted with the RNeasy kit, and a quantity of 0.5 to 1 ug was reverse transcribed using random hexamers. TCR beta CDR3 was amplified by immunoSEQ multiplex PCR. This amplification extended across 54 Vbeta and 13 Jbeta segments. TCRdb redid the calling of the immunoSEQ multiplex PCR reads with MiXCR, one entry per CDR3 protein. The sample contains under 200,000 distinct CDR3 sequences, roughly nine tenths of which appear only once. Looked up from germline, CDR1 is LGHDT and CDR2 is YNNKEL (reference sequence). The ends were cut back, 2 bases at V and 9 bases at J, with 15 bases in the middle. The length of the CDR3 is 14 residues. Under recently defined diagnostic criteria, the patients with Susac syndrome qualified as having definite or probable disease. The data were taken from a study of CD8 T cells in Susac syndrome. Study-wide background: There were Susac syndrome patients who were therapy-naive at blood draw, others on corticosteroids, and others on intravenous immunoglobulin alone.

What was sequenced was CD4+ T cells from PBMCs. The chain couples TRBV3-1 to TRBJ2-3; D is tentatively TRBD1 or TRBD2 (5 bases each). This TCR was sampled from a human donor with Susac syndrome. In DNA, the CDR3 is TGTGCCAGCAGCCAAAGACCTAAAGGGGACACGCAGTATTTT. Its translation is CASSQRPKGDTQYF.